The 5 T cell receptor beta chains given below trace back to one sample, sequenced in a study of response to subunit inactivated influenza vaccine. TCRdb fed the RT-PCR reads into MiXCR, producing one record per CDR3 protein. The sample has 600,000 to 850,000 distinct CDR3 sequences, 14% seen once; the top ten hold roughly 7.6%. The sequences come from PBMCs from blood, collected 14 to 15 days before vaccination. These TCRs come from a man over 45 who received an inactivated influenza vaccine.

Ten or more counts support this clonotype. The J gene is TRBJ2-5, the V gene TRBV6-1; 7 nucleotides match TRBD1. The CDR3 is made up of 16 amino acids. The J segment lost 1 base and the V segment lost 6 bases, leaving 11 bases of the junction unmatched. CDR1 and CDR2 (germline): MNHNS, SASEGT. The DNA of the CDR3 is TGTGCCAGCAGACTATCTACAGGGGAATTCCAAGAGACCCAGTACTTC. It yields the protein CASRLSTGEFQETQYF.

This chain links TRBV9 with TRBJ2-5, with a tentative D call TRBD2 (5 bases). From germline, CDR1 is SGDLS and CDR2 YYNGEE. The CDR3 length is 16 residues. The V gene lost 0 bases and the J gene lost 2 bases, with 14 bases spanning the gap. Here the CDR3 reads CASSVGFETGQETQYF. The DNA for the CDR3 is TGTGCCAGCAGCGTAGGATTTGAGACGGGGCAAGAGACCCAGTACTTC.

This clonotype was counted at least ten times. The CDR3 DNA is TGCAGTGCTAAGGTGGACAGGGGGTTAACTTATAGCAATCAGCCCCAGCATTTT. It is translated as CSAKVDRGLTYSNQPQHF. This sequence joins TRBV20-1 and TRBJ1-5; TRBD1 agrees at 10 bases. After removal of 4 bases from V and 0 bases from J, the junction contained 12 bases not matched to a gene. The CDR3 has 18 amino acids. Germline V gives CDR1 DFQATT, CDR2 SNEGSKA (reference sequence).

This clonotype has a count of ten or more. The DNA for the CDR3 is TGTGCCAGCAGCCAAGATCGACACCTATACGAGCAGTACTTC. It translates to CASSQDRHLYEQYF. The gene calls are TRBV4-2 and TRBJ2-7; D is ambiguous. The CDR3 runs 14 residues. The germline gives CDR1 LGHNA, CDR2 YNFKEQ. The V end was cut by 0 bases, the J end by 4 bases, with 10 bases between.

This clonotype showed up many times. The chain employs TRBV12-3 or TRBV12-4 and TRBJ2-1, with TRBD2 as a possible D gene (7 bases). The ends were cut back, 1 base at V and 5 bases at J, with 12 bases in the middle. This CDR3 region has 15 residues. CDR3 DNA: TGTGCCAGCAGTTTAGGCGGGGGCGCTAACAATGAGCAGTTCTTC. Amino acid sequence: CASSLGGGANNEQFF.